This TCR beta chain appears in the sequencing data of a study of T cell responses to AZD1222 COVID-19 vaccine. Study-level background: Investigators merged groups given second doses at roughly 4 or roughly 12 weeks.

With respect to this clone: Its antigen is not identified.

The method was immunoSEQ multiplex PCR; TCRdb's version includes in-frame clones alone and lacks a portion of them. The repertoire has approximately 120,000 clones, approximately 90% of them found once; the top ten carry approximately 4.8%. Whole-study results and caveats: Repertoire samples came only from after the peak T cell response. Researchers report vaccine-associated CD4 TCRs spanning spike, with dominance at 160-218 and 743-854. Clonal diversity may have been underestimated, and the donors were mostly white British, with more females than males.

Germline CDR1 is SGHRS and CDR2 is YFSETQ. CDR3 length: 14 residues. V was pared by 0 bases and J by 0 bases, with 7 bases between. The gene calls are TRBV5-1 and TRBJ2-7; no clear D gene. The origin of this receptor is an adult in good health. This sample comprised peripheral blood, obtained on day 0 of AZD1222 vaccination. The CDR3 nucleotides are TGCGCCAGCAGCTTGGACGGGTTCTCCTACGAGCAGTACTTC. Amino acids: CASSLDGFSYEQYF.